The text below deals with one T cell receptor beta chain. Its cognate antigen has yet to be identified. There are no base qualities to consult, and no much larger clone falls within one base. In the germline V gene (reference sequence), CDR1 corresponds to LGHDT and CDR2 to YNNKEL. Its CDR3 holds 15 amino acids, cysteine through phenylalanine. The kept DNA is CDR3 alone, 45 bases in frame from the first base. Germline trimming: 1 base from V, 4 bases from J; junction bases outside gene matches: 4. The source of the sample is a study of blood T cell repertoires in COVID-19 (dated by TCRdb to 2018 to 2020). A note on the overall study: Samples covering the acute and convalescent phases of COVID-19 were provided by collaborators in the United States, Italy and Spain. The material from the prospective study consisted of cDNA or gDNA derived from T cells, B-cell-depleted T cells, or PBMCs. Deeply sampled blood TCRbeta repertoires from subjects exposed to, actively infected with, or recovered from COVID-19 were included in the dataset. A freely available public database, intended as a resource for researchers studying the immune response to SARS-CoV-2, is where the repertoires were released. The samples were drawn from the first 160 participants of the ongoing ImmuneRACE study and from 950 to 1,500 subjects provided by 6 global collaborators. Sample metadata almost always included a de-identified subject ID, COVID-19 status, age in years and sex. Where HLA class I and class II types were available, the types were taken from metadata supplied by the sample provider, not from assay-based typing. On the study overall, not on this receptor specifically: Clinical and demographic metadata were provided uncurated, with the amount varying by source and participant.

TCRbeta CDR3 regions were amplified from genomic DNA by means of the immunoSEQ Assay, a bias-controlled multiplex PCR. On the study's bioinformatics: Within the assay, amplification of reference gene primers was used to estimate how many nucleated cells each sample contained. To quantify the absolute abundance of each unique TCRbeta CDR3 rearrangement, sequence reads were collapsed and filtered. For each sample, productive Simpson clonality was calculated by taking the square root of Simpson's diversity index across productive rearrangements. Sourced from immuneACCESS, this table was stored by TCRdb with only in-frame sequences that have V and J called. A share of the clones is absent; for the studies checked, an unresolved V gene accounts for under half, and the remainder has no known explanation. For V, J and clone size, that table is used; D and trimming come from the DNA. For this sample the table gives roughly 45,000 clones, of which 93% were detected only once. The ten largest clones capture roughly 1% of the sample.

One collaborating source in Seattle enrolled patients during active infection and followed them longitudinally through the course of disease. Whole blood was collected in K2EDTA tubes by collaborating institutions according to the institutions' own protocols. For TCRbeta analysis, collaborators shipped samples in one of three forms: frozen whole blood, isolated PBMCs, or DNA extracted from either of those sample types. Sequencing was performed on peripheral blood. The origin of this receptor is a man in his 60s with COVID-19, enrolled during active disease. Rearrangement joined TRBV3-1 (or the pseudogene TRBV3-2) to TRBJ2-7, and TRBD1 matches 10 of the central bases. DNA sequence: TGTGCCAGCAGCCAAGCCGGGACAGGGGCGTACGAGCAGTACTTC. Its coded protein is CASSQAGTGAYEQYF.